This T cell receptor (beta chain) was sequenced for a study of T cells in Graves' hyperthyroidism and ophthalmopathy. RNA transcripts served as the template for amplifying TCR beta CDR3 regions. Researchers ran a first-round RT-PCR on the TCR CDR3 using the HTBI primer set. TCRdb fed the multiplex PCR reads into MiXCR, producing one record per CDR3 protein. The sample includes under 450,000 distinct CDR3 sequences, approximately 15% of them seen just once. V shed 4 bases and J shed 0 bases, with 4 bases lying between them. The germline gives CDR1 SQVTM, CDR2 ANQGSEA. CDR3 size: 11 residues. This clonotype was seen ten or more times. Its antigen is not known. Points from the study as a whole: Most expanded thyroid clonotypes above 0.001 also appeared in blood. Ophthalmopathy could be told apart from stable hyperthyroidism with a 13 V-J model.

What was sequenced was blood. V usage is TRBV29-1 and J usage is TRBJ2-7, with D unclear. The clonotype originates from a woman between 18 and 30 years old with Graves' hyperthyroidism. This chain's CDR3 is CSVGSSYEQYF. CDR3 nucleotides: TGCAGCGTTGGAAGCTCCTACGAGCAGTACTTC.